Listed below are T cell receptor beta chains from one sample, sequenced in a study of a mutant IDH1 vaccine in newly diagnosed glioma. Data came from immunoSEQ multiplex PCR; TCRdb stores just in-frame clones and leaves some out. The table lists about 96,000 clones, about 82% of them singletons. The sequencing here drew on PBMCs, taken from a glioma patient treated with radiotherapy, temozolomide or both. Receptors were obtained from a man aged 35 to 55 with glioma. Each CDR3 is given with its conserved first and last residue. Fields, in order: V gene, D gene, clone size, J gene, CDR3 DNA, CDR3 protein. A D gene is named only where the DNA matches it firmly. Where a row states a size, it is once, few, many or the class of an expanded clone; other rows omit it.

>TRBV19|TRBD1|few|TRBJ2-5
TGTGCCAGTAGTCCAGACAGGGTTGGGGAGACCCAGTACTTC
CASSPDRVGETQYF
>TRBV27|TRBD2|NA|TRBJ2-3
TGTGCCAGCAGTTTGAGCCTAGCGGTCACAGATACGCAGTATTTT
CASSLSLAVTDTQYF
>TRBV28|TRBD2|once|TRBJ2-7
TGTGCCAGCAGTTTCCGGACTAGCGGGGGACTCTACGAGCAGTACTTC
CASSFRTSGGLYEQYF
>TRBV4-3|TRBD1|NA|TRBJ1-6
TGCGCCAGCAGCCAAGATTATCCTCGGGAGGGGGCTCACTATAATTCACCCCTCCACTTT
CASSQDYPREGAHYNSPLHF
>TRBV7-2|TRBD1|NA|TRBJ1-1
TGTGCCAGCAGCTTGGCAGGGGGCCCTCGAGTGGGCACTGAAGCTTTCTTT
CASSLAGGPRVGTEAFF
>TRBV5-6|NA|NA|TRBJ2-7
TGTGCCAGCAGCCACTCGGACGAGCAGTACTTC
CASSHSDEQYF
>TRBV5-6|TRBD1|NA|TRBJ2-1
TGTGCCAGCAGCTTGCCCGGGGGACAGGGCAATGAGCAGTTCTTC
CASSLPGGQGNEQFF
>TRBV7-2|NA|NA|TRBJ2-7
TGTGCCAGCAGCCAGGGCAGGGCCGGGGGGACATCCTACGAGCAGTACTTC
CASSQGRAGGTSYEQYF
>TRBV7-2|NA|NA|TRBJ1-2
TGTGCCAGCAGCTTAGCAGGGGAACAGCTCGATGGCTACACCTTC
CASSLAGEQLDGYTF
>TRBV27|TRBD2|few|TRBJ2-3
TGTGCCAGCAGTTCCCGTGGTAGCGGGACCACAGATACGCAGTATTTT
CASSSRGSGTTDTQYF
>TRBV5-1|NA|once|TRBJ1-1
TGCGCCAGCAGCTTCCAGGGGTCGGACACTGAAGCTTTCTTT
CASSFQGSDTEAFF
>TRBV6-1|NA|NA|TRBJ2-3
TGTGCCAGCAGTGAAAGGCAGGGACCATCTAGCACAGATACGCAGTATTTT
CASSERQGPSSTDTQYF
>TRBV5-1|NA|NA|TRBJ1-1
TGCGCCAGCAGCTTGGCCGGCAGAACGAACACTGAAGCTTTCTTT
CASSLAGRTNTEAFF
>TRBV19|NA|NA|TRBJ2-3
TGTGCCAGTAGTATGCTAGTAACAGATACGCAGTATTTT
CASSMLVTDTQYF
>TRBV6-5|NA|NA|TRBJ1-2
TGTGCCAGCAGGGGTTCCGGGACACACTATGGCTACACCTTC
CASRGSGTHYGYTF
>TRBV4-2|TRBD2|NA|TRBJ2-1
TGTGCCAGCAGCCGAAGGATAGCGGGGGGCCCATTTTACAATGAGCAGTTCTTC
CASSRRIAGGPFYNEQFF
>TRBV6-1|NA|NA|TRBJ1-2
TGTGCCAGCAGTGGAACGGTATCCGATGGCTACACCTTC
CASSGTVSDGYTF
>TRBV18|TRBD1|NA|TRBJ2-3
TGTGCCAGCTCTCCCCGACAGGGCATAGATACGCAGTATTTT
CASSPRQGIDTQYF
>TRBV18|NA|NA|TRBJ1-1
TGTGCCAGCTCACCACCGGGGGGACGATTTTCTGAAGCTTTCTTT
CASSPPGGRFSEAFF
>TRBV6-5|TRBD2|NA|TRBJ2-7
TGTGCCAGCAGGCTCAGCGGGGGGACCTCCGACGAGCAGTACTTC
CASRLSGGTSDEQYF
>TRBV29-1|NA|NA|TRBJ1-2
TGCAGAGCAGGCCCCGAACAGGGAGGTAACTATGGCTACACCTTC
CRAGPEQGGNYGYTF
>TRBV5-6|NA|NA|TRBJ1-1
TGTGCCAGCAGCTTGGGCACAGGGTTGGGAACTGAAGCTTTCTTT
CASSLGTGLGTEAFF
>TRBV6-5|NA|NA|TRBJ2-4
TGTGCCAGCAGTTACTCGGCGGCACTAGCAAACATTCAGTACTTC
CASSYSAALANIQYF
>TRBV4-3|NA|NA|TRBJ2-5
TGCGCCAGCAGCCAAGAAGGGAAGCACGGAGAGACCCAGTACTTC
CASSQEGKHGETQYF
>TRBV7-7|TRBD2|many|TRBJ2-1
TGTGCTAGCAGCTTAGGTCGGGGGACTAGCGGGAGGCCGGCCTACAATGAGCAGTTCTTC
CASSLGRGTSGRPAYNEQFF
>TRBV5-4|TRBD1|NA|TRBJ2-3
TGTGCCAGCAGCGGCCGGGACAGGGCCCCAGATACGCAGTATTTT
CASSGRDRAPDTQYF
>TRBV28|NA|once|TRBJ2-4
TGTGCCAGCACCAACTCGGGCCCGAGAAACATTCAGTACTTC
CASTNSGPRNIQYF
>TRBV30|TRBD2|NA|TRBJ2-2
TGTGCCTGGAGGGGACTAGCGGGAGCCGGGGAGCTGTTTTTT
CAWRGLAGAGELFF
>TRBV7-2|TRBD1|NA|TRBJ1-5
TGTGCTAGCGCGACAGGGGATAAGAATCAGCCCCAGCATTTT
CASATGDKNQPQHF
>TRBV6-5|TRBD1|few|TRBJ2-7
TGTGCCAGCGGTCGAACAGGGGCTGGCCACGAGCAGTACTTC
CASGRTGAGHEQYF